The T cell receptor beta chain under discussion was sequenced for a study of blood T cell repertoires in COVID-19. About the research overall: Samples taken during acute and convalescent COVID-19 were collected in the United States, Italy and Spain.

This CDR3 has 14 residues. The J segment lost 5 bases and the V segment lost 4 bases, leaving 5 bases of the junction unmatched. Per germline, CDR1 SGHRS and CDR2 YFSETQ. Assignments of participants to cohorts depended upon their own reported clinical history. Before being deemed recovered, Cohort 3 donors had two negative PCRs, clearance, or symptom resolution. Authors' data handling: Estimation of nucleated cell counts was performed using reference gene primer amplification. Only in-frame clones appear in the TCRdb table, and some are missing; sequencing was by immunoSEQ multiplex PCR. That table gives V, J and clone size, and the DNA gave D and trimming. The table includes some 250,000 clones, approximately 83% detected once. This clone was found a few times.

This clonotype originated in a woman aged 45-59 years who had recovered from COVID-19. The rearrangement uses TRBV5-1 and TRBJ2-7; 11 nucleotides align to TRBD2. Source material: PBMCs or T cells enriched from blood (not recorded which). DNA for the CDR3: TGCGCCAGCAGCCCGACTAGCGGGACGGACGAGCAGTACTTC. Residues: CASSPTSGTDEQYF.